Shown below are 26 T cell receptor beta chains from a single sample sequenced in a study of shared clonotypes between healthy human individuals. Libraries were prepared by immunoSEQ multiplex PCR; TCRdb keeps only in-frame clonotypes and omits some of them. The profile covers 850,000 to 1,200,000 clones, with about three quarters appearing a single time and 1.4% taken by the ten largest. The sample taken for sequencing was memory CD4+ T cells sorted from blood. Noted subset: CD45RA-negative fraction. These receptors were obtained from a man aged 18-30 years in good health.

This clone was seen a few times. The chain has TRBV9 and TRBJ2-5, with D perhaps TRBD2 (5 bases). Germline V gene sequence: CDR1 SGDLS, CDR2 YYNGEE. This CDR3 has 14 residues. Trimming removed 3 bases at V and 5 bases at J, with 14 bases between. The CDR3, as DNA: TGTGCCAGCAGCGCCAGCGGCGGGCTGGAGACCCAGTACTTC. Amino acid sequence: CASSASGGLETQYF.

This clone showed up just once. J is TRBJ2-1 and V is TRBV10-3, with D tentatively TRBD1 (6 bases). V was pared by 10 bases and J by 7 bases, with 29 bases between. The length of the CDR3 is 17 residues. CDR1 is ENHRY, CDR2 SYGVKD, per germline. CDR3 in amino acids: CATHSGRTAIHDNEQFF. As DNA, the CDR3 is TGTGCCACCCACTCGGGCCGGACAGCCATACATGATAATGAGCAGTTCTTC.

The chain joins TRBV28 to TRBJ2-7; D unclear. V was shortened by 10 bases and J by 3 bases, with 4 bases between the two germline ends. Germline-derived CDR1 and CDR2 are MDHEN and SYDVKM. This CDR3 contains 9 residues. The CDR3 coding sequence is TGTGCCACCGGCTACGAGCAGTACTTC. It translates to CATGYEQYF.

In regard to this clone: In the same sample, other DNA sequences code for this CDR3. The chain employs TRBV30 and TRBJ2-7, with TRBD1 identical over 10 bases. After removal of 0 bases from V and 2 bases from J, the junction contained 1 base not matched to a gene. The CDR3 totals 14 residues. CDR1 and CDR2 (germline): GTSNPN, SVGIG (reference sequence). The CDR3, as DNA: TGTGCCTGGAGTGTCGGGACAGGGGCCTACGAGCAGTACTTC. Amino acid sequence: CAWSVGTGAYEQYF.

Only a few counts were recorded for this clone. The chain carries TRBV18 and TRBJ2-4; 11 bases map to TRBD1. The CDR3 runs to 17 residues. With 5 bases clipped from V and 4 bases from J, the junction kept 10 bases outside the gene matches. Looked up from germline, CDR1 is KGHSH and CDR2 is LQKENI. The CDR3 DNA sequence: TGTGCCAGCTCAACCTCCGGGACAGGGGGGGAGAAAAACATTCAGTACTTC. It translates to CASSTSGTGGEKNIQYF.

The V and J genes are TRBV5-1 and TRBJ1-1; D is possibly TRBD1 (5 bases). This CDR3 has 14 amino acids. Trimming shortened V by 2 bases and J by 4 bases, and 12 bases separated the two germline ends. Germline lookup yields CDR1 SGHRS and CDR2 YFSETQ. In DNA, the CDR3 is TGCGCCAGCAGCTTACCGGGACCTAGCACTGAAGCTTTCTTT. Translation: CASSLPGPSTEAFF.

This clone came up a few times. The chain uses TRBV28 and TRBJ2-3, with D possibly matching TRBD2 (6 bases). Germline CDR1 MDHEN, CDR2 SYDVKM. The germline V and J ends were trimmed by 5 bases and 8 bases, with 8 bases remaining between them. The CDR3 covers 11 residues. The CDR3 protein is CASSGGGTQYF. For the CDR3, the DNA is TGTGCCAGCAGTGGGGGAGGTACGCAGTATTTT.

The V call is TRBV5-1, the J call TRBJ2-5; 7 bases match TRBD2. J gave up 3 bases and V 1 base, and 9 bases lay outside the gene matches. The CDR3 sequence is 16 residues long. Germline V CDR1 and CDR2: SGHRS, YFSETQ. The CDR3 loop is CASSLNAGTTEETQYF. The DNA for the CDR3 is TGCGCCAGCAGCTTGAACGCCGGGACTACGGAAGAGACCCAGTACTTC.

A note on this clone: The sample contains more than one DNA sequence encoding this CDR3. V is TRBV9 and J is TRBJ1-1; TRBD1 matches at 7 bases. The CDR3 sequence is 15 residues long. V trimming: 0 bases; J trimming: 3 bases; junction bases outside the gene matches: 5. Germline V gene sequence: CDR1 SGDLS, CDR2 YYNGEE. CDR3 nucleotide sequence: TGTGCCAGCAGCGTAGGACAGGGCGCGGACACTGAAGCTTTCTTT. This encodes CASSVGQGADTEAFF.

Regarding this clone: Other DNA sequences from this sample encode an identical CDR3 as well. The V and J genes are TRBV5-1 and TRBJ2-5, with 10 bases that match TRBD2. The CDR3 sequence is 14 residues long. V lost 3 bases, J lost 4 bases, and 3 bases stayed unmatched. Per the germline V gene, CDR1 is SGHRS and CDR2 is YFSETQ. CDR3 residues: CASSSGTSVETQYF. The CDR3 DNA reads as TGCGCCAGCAGCTCGGGGACTAGCGTAGAGACCCAGTACTTC.

The chain has TRBV11-1 and TRBJ2-1, with D tentatively TRBD1 (6 bases). Germline loops: CDR1 SGHAT, CDR2 FQDESV (reference sequence). The V end lost 1 base, the J end lost 7 bases, and 17 bases lay between the germline ends. The CDR3 runs to 16 residues. The CDR3 nucleotides read TGTGCCAGCAGCTTAGTGGAACAGGGTATCAGGAATGAGCAGTTCTTC. Protein sequence: CASSLVEQGIRNEQFF.

The chain has TRBV6-1 and TRBJ2-7, with a tentative D call TRBD2 (6 bases). In germline, CDR1 is MNHNS, CDR2 SASEGT. Deletions cut 1 base from V and 0 bases from J, with 10 bases between. CDR3 length equals 15 residues. CDR3: CASSEDYGSSYEQYF. In nucleotides, the CDR3 is TGTGCCAGCAGTGAAGATTACGGGAGCTCCTACGAGCAGTACTTC.

The chain uses TRBV19 and TRBJ2-3; weak D call: TRBD1 (5 bases). CDR3 length equals 14 residues. Germline CDR1 reads LNHDA; CDR2 reads SQIVND (reference sequence). V dropped 5 bases and J dropped 0 bases, with 9 bases sitting between them. The CDR3 spells CASSSAGSTDTQYF. In nucleotides, the CDR3 is TGTGCCAGTAGTTCGGCAGGGAGCACAGATACGCAGTATTTT.

The chain employs TRBV5-4 and TRBJ1-2, with a weak D call TRBD1 (5 bases). V lost 3 bases and J lost 2, with 14 bases in between. CDR3 size: 15 residues. From germline, CDR1 is SGHNT and CDR2 YYREEE (reference sequence). The CDR3 region is CASSSFGGGNYGYTF. The CDR3 DNA sequence: TGTGCCAGCAGCTCATTTGGCGGGGGGAACTATGGCTACACCTTC.

J is TRBJ2-7 and V is TRBV28; D is perhaps TRBD1 (7 bases). CDR1 MDHEN and CDR2 SYDVKM come from the germline V gene. This CDR3 comprises 16 residues. V shed 5 bases and J shed 2 bases, with 19 bases lying between them. The CDR3 region is CASSTVNRGLTYEQYF. DNA of the CDR3: TGTGCCAGCAGTACGGTAAACAGGGGACTTACCTACGAGCAGTACTTC.

The rearrangement joins TRBV5-1 to TRBJ2-5, with 11 bases that match TRBD2. The CDR3 is 15 amino acids. CDR1 is SGHRS, CDR2 YFSETQ, per germline. The J segment lost 5 bases and the V segment lost 3 bases, leaving 6 bases of the junction unmatched. In DNA, the CDR3 is TGCGCCAGCAGCTCTTCTAGCGGGAGGTACGAGACCCAGTACTTC. Protein product: CASSSSSGRYETQYF.

The chain is built from TRBV27 and TRBJ1-1, with D uncertain. Looked up from germline, CDR1 is MNHEY and CDR2 is SMNVEV (reference sequence). CDR3 length: 13 residues. Trimming pared 6 bases from V and 5 bases from J, leaving 13 bases between. The chain's CDR3 is CASSLNERTEAFF. The DNA of the CDR3 is TGTGCCAGCAGCCTCAACGAAAGGACTGAAGCTTTCTTT.

The chain combines TRBV5-6 with TRBJ1-5, with 9 bases aligning to TRBD1. CDR1 SGHDT and CDR2 YYEEEE come from the germline V gene. The CDR3 consists of 15 residues. The junction had 4 bases not matched to a gene; V was cut back by 0 bases and J by 6 bases. CDR3 residues: CASSLGTGVGQPQHF. In DNA form, the CDR3 reads TGTGCCAGCAGCTTGGGGACAGGGGTGGGTCAGCCCCAGCATTTT.

The chain has TRBV4-1 and TRBJ1-5; D unclear. V was trimmed by 4 bases and J by 3 bases, leaving 13 bases between them. CDR3 length: 15 amino acids. Germline V lookup: CDR1 MGHRA, CDR2 YSYEKL. The CDR3 bases are TGCGCCAGCAGCCCCTCGCTGGGCCTCAATCAGCCCCAGCATTTT. Translating it yields CASSPSLGLNQPQHF.

V is TRBV10-3 and J is TRBJ2-3; D is possibly TRBD2 (6 bases). V lost 10 bases, J lost 0 bases, and 8 bases lay in between. There are 12 residues in the CDR3. In germline, CDR1 is ENHRY, CDR2 SYGVKD. CDR3 in amino acids: CATRGSTDTQYF. The CDR3 nucleotides read TGTGCCACACGGGGGAGCACAGATACGCAGTATTTT.

This clone came up a few times. This chain connects TRBV2 to TRBJ2-7; TRBD2 might be the D (7 bases). CDR1 and CDR2 from the germline V gene are SNHLY and FYNNEI. The CDR3 length is 13 residues. V was cut by 11 bases and J by 3 bases, with 17 bases left in between. CDR3 sequence (DNA): TGTGCCCTCAGGGGAGGGATGGTCTACGAGCAGTACTTC. Amino acids: CALRGGMVYEQYF.

The chain recombines TRBV4-1 with TRBJ2-3; weak D call: TRBD1 (5 bases). The CDR3 consists of 17 residues. The V end lost 3 bases, the J end lost 0 bases, and 16 bases lay between the germline ends. Germline CDR1 is MGHRA and CDR2 is YSYEKL. The CDR3 DNA reads as TGCGCCAGCAGCCAGGGGCGCGCCGTCTCTAGCACAGATACGCAGTATTTT. This sequence encodes CASSQGRAVSSTDTQYF.

The CDR3 region has the DNA TGTGCCAGCTTGTTTACTGAGAACACTGAAGCTTTCTTT. Protein sequence: CASLFTENTEAFF. The rearrangement uses TRBV2 and TRBJ1-1; D uncertain. Trimming stripped 8 bases from V and 1 base from J, with 11 bases between. CDR1 is SNHLY and CDR2 is FYNNEI in the germline V gene. There are 13 residues in the CDR3.

V is TRBV28 and J is TRBJ1-1; 9 nucleotides align to TRBD1. V gave up 6 bases and J gave up 3 bases; unmatched junction bases: 5. The CDR3 extends over 14 amino acids. Germline lookup yields CDR1 MDHEN and CDR2 SYDVKM. CDR3 loop: CASSRGQGYTEAFF. CDR3 sequence (DNA): TGTGCCAGCAGCCGAGGACAGGGGTACACTGAAGCTTTCTTT.

This chain joins TRBV21-1 and TRBJ2-2. TRBV21-1 is labeled a pseudogene. CDR3 size: 13 residues. CDR3 nucleotide sequence: TGTGCCAGCAGCAATTGGGGGACCGGGGAGCTGTTTTTT. This codes for CASSNWGTGELFF.

This clone was detected only a few times. This chain links TRBV18 with TRBJ2-1; 9 nucleotides align to TRBD2. V lost 3 bases, J lost 9 bases, and 9 bases stayed unmatched. CDR1 KGHSH and CDR2 LQKENI come from the germline V gene. There are 15 residues in the CDR3. The CDR3 loop reads CASSPEAGGLGEQFF. The CDR3 DNA reads TGTGCCAGCTCACCCGAAGCGGGGGGTCTAGGTGAGCAGTTCTTC. Drawing the rest from reference TRBV18 and TRBJ2-1, the complete variable domain is NAGVMQNPRHLVRRRGQEARLRCSPMKGHSHVYWYRQLPEEGLKFMVYLQKENIIDESGMPKERFSAEFPKEGPSILRIQQVVRGDSAAYFCASSPEAGGLGEQFFGPGTRLTVL.